A selection of T cell receptor beta chains follows, all from one sample in a study of beta chain features in type 1 diabetes. The assay was immunoSEQ multiplex PCR, and TCRdb's table has in-frame clones only and misses some. The sample lists hundreds of thousands of clones; roughly 8.8% were seen once. The sequenced sample consisted of central memory CD4+ T cells from blood. These receptors originate from a young man with type 1 diabetes. Both conserved end residues are trimmed from each CDR3. Clone sizes are given selectively: once, few, many, or a class where the clone is expanded.

v_gene	j_gene	abundance	CDR3aa
TRBV19	TRBJ2-2	many	ASSITTVGELF
TRBV18	TRBJ2-2	.	ASSPGNTGELF
TRBV11-2	TRBJ1-1	.	ASSSLSKGTMNTEAF
TRBV2	TRBJ2-3	few	ASRGEGRGHLP
TRBV28	TRBJ1-1	few	ASSLGSIPRGTEAF
TRBV19	TRBJ2-7	many	ASSPSISYEQY
TRBV7-2	TRBJ2-7	few	ASSLVGQGASYEQY
TRBV5-6	TRBJ1-4	few	ASSLIRGSEKLF
TRBV6-1	TRBJ2-3	.	ASRTGANTDTQY
TRBV7-9	TRBJ1-4	.	ASSLGGVTEKLF
TRBV5-1	TRBJ1-1	.	ASSATVNTEAF
TRBV7-2	TRBJ2-7	few	ASSNQKVGEQY
TRBV11-2	TRBJ1-2	few	ASSLRGSYGYT
TRBV27	TRBJ2-7	few	ASSPLDRVNDEQY
TRBV25-1	TRBJ2-5	few	ASTIQKTQY
TRBV7-9	TRBJ2-7	.	ASSSAIGKTYEQY
TRBV28	TRBJ2-7	few	ASSPVRDRHEQY
TRBV7-2	TRBJ2-7	.	ASSGLAGSYEQY
TRBV27	TRBJ2-3	few	ASSSQGGWTDTQY
TRBV7-2	TRBJ1-2	.	ASSLSGSWGYT
TRBV23-1	TRBJ2-7	.	ASSRIGLGNEQY
TRBV30	TRBJ1-6	.	ATQGAGDSPLH
TRBV25-1	TRBJ2-7	few	ASSGDDRYEQY
TRBV5-6	TRBJ2-3	few	ASSFPRGASTDTQY
TRBV7-8	TRBJ2-5	few	ASSLARGGETQY
TRBV30	TRBJ1-3	few	AWGRAGNTIY
TRBV7-2	TRBJ2-3	few	ASSLKQGGTDTQY
TRBV6-4	TRBJ1-1	.	ASSPNQGWAEAF
TRBV2	TRBJ2-3	many	ASRKTSGGTDTQY
TRBV5-6	TRBJ2-6	few	ASMQGALGANVLT
TRBV6-6	TRBJ2-5	.	ASSYRETQY